The next 17 T cell receptor beta chains were all read from a single sample in a study of spatial heterogeneity in lung cancer. Time point denoted: sample taken at primary tumor resection. The authors sequenced whole RNA from tumor, nontumor lung or frozen PBMC without sorting. TCRdb passed the 5' RACE reads through MiXCR, listing each CDR3 protein once. This sample yields approximately 90,000 distinct CDR3 sequences, of which about 9.4% are seen a single time; less than 9% belongs to the top ten. This sample comprised PBMCs, obtained at surgery. The receptor source for this set is a male donor with early-stage non-small cell lung cancer.

This clonotype was detected many times. The chain is built from TRBV7-9 and TRBJ2-1; D perhaps matches TRBD1 (6 bases). CDR1 is SEHNR and CDR2 is FQNEAQ in the germline V gene (reference sequence). Trimming took 4 bases from V and 3 from J, leaving 16 bases between them. The CDR3 is 16 amino acids. CDR3: CASSSPRQVLYNEQFF. The CDR3 coding sequence is TGTGCCAGCAGCTCACCCCGACAGGTACTCTACAATGAGCAGTTCTTC. The full variable domain, its missing parts supplied by reference TRBV7-9 and TRBJ2-1, is DTGVSQNPRHKITKRGQNVTFRCDPISEHNRLYWYRQTLGQGPEFLTYFQNEAQLEKSRLLSDRFSAERPKGSFSTLEIQRTEQGDSAMYLCASSSPRQVLYNEQFFGPGTRLTVL.

The genes are TRBV2 and TRBJ2-3; 9 positions match TRBD2. CDR1 SNHLY and CDR2 FYNNEI come from the germline V gene. Trimming cost V 2 bases and J 5 bases; bases outside gene matches: 2. This CDR3 spans 14 amino acids. For the CDR3, the DNA is TGTGCCAGCAGTGAAACAGCGGGAGGAGATACGCAGTATTTT. Protein product: CASSETAGGDTQYF.

This clonotype was seen at least ten times. This chain connects TRBV4-2 to TRBJ2-1; D tentatively reads TRBD1 or TRBD2 (5 bases each). This CDR3 comprises 15 residues. Trimming took 3 bases from V and 5 from J, leaving 14 bases between them. Germline V CDR1 and CDR2: LGHNA, YNFKEQ. CDR3 region: CASSHSGTENNEQFF. The CDR3 region has the DNA TGTGCCAGCAGCCATTCCGGGACGGAAAACAATGAGCAGTTCTTC.

This chain uses TRBV5-1 with TRBJ2-5, with D possibly being TRBD1 (5 bases). Per germline, CDR1 SGHRS and CDR2 YFSETQ. Trimming took 1 base from V and 3 from J, leaving 13 bases between them. The CDR3 totals 15 residues. CDR3 loop: CASSLIRAREETQYF. As DNA, the CDR3 is TGCGCCAGCAGCTTGATCAGGGCCAGGGAAGAGACCCAGTACTTC. The full variable domain, rest sourced from reference TRBV5-1 and TRBJ2-5, is KAGVTQTPRYLIKTRGQQVTLSCSPISGHRSVSWYQQTPGQGLQFLFEYFSETQRNKGNFPGRFSGRQFSNSRSEMNVSTLELGDSALYLCASSLIRAREETQYFGPGTRLLVL.

The table lists this clonotype with many counts. The rearrangement uses TRBV3-1 and TRBJ1-2, with D hard to call. The CDR3 has 11 residues. The V end lost 3 bases, the J end lost 5 bases, and 4 bases lay between the germline ends. CDR1 is LGHDT, CDR2 YNNKEL, per germline (reference sequence). The CDR3 bases are TGTGCCAGCAGCCAGGGATATGGCTACACCTTC. This sequence encodes CASSQGYGYTF. The complete variable domain, with remaining parts taken from reference TRBV3-1 and TRBJ1-2, reads DTAVSQTPKYLVTQMGNDKSIKCEQNLGHDTMYWYKQDSKKFLKIMFSYNNKELIINETVPNRFSPKSPDKAHLNLHINSLELGDSAVYFCASSQGYGYTFGSGTRLTVV.

The chain joins TRBV28 to TRBJ1-4; possible D gene TRBD1, 5 bases. V lost 6 bases to trimming and J lost 5 bases, with 13 bases between them. Germline CDR1 and CDR2: MDHEN and SYDVKM. This CDR3 region has 14 residues. DNA of the CDR3: TGTGCCAGCAGCAGACAGATATCAAATGAAAAACTGTTTTTT. Translation gives CASSRQISNEKLFF.

This clonotype was counted a few times. The chain recombines TRBV9 with TRBJ1-2; 10 bases match TRBD1. Germline-derived CDR1 and CDR2 are SGDLS and YYNGEE. V shed 4 bases, J shed 8 bases, and the junction held 14 bases outside the gene matches. The CDR3 is 16 amino acids. The chain's CDR3 is CASSLSGTGELRGYTF. For the CDR3, the DNA is TGTGCCAGCAGCCTATCTGGGACAGGGGAATTGCGGGGCTACACCTTC.

The gene calls are TRBV27 and TRBJ2-3, with 7 bases matching TRBD2. The CDR3 extends over 15 amino acids. With V trimmed by 3 bases and J by 3 bases, 6 bases remained unmatched. Looked up from germline, CDR1 is MNHEY and CDR2 is SMNVEV (reference sequence). CDR3 sequence: CASSLAGEWTDTQYF. DNA of the CDR3: TGTGCCAGCAGTTTGGCGGGAGAGTGGACAGATACGCAGTATTTT.

This clonotype has just a few counts. The rearrangement uses TRBV6-2 or TRBV6-3 and TRBJ2-7, with D possibly being TRBD2 (5 bases). V was trimmed by 6 bases and J by 1 base, leaving 7 bases between them. The CDR3 is 12 residues long. Per germline, CDR1 MNHEY and CDR2 SVGEGT. This chain's CDR3 is CASRRDSYEQYF. CDR3 nucleotide sequence: TGTGCCAGCAGGAGGGATTCCTACGAGCAGTACTTC.

This clonotype appeared many times. V is TRBV29-1 and J is TRBJ2-5; 13 positions agree with TRBD2. Looked up from germline, CDR1 is SQVTM and CDR2 is ANQGSEA. Unmatched junction bases numbered 7, after V lost 8 bases and J lost 4 bases. This CDR3 comprises 14 residues. The CDR3 region has the DNA TGCAGCATACTGGGACTAGCGGGACCAGAGACCCAGTACTTC. Translation: CSILGLAGPETQYF.

This clonotype was observed a handful of times. The V and J genes are TRBV28 and TRBJ2-1; 7 bases fit TRBD2. This CDR3 region has 16 residues. Unmatched junction bases numbered 7, after V lost 5 bases and J lost 0 bases. Germline-derived CDR1 and CDR2 are MDHEN and SYDVKM. The CDR3: CASSPPSGRSYNEQFF. The CDR3 region has the DNA TGTGCCAGCAGTCCCCCTAGCGGCCGCTCCTACAATGAGCAGTTCTTC.

This clonotype was seen many times. The chain combines TRBV9 with TRBJ2-5; D may be TRBD1 (6 bases). V was clipped by 4 bases and J by 0 bases, with 10 bases between them. CDR1 and CDR2 from the germline V gene are SGDLS and YYNGEE. The CDR3 extends over 14 amino acids. CDR3 in DNA: TGTGCCAGCAGCATTAGACAGGACCAAGAGACCCAGTACTTC. Amino acids: CASSIRQDQETQYF.

This clonotype was seen many times. This rearrangement joins TRBV20-1 to TRBJ1-1; no clear D. V shed 6 bases and J shed 1 base, with 12 bases lying between them. Per the germline V gene, CDR1 is DFQATT and CDR2 is SNEGSKA (reference sequence). The CDR3 is made up of 13 amino acids. The CDR3 loop reads CSAAVMGNTEAFF. The CDR3 DNA follows: TGCAGTGCCGCCGTCATGGGGAACACTGAAGCTTTCTTT.

This clonotype was found many times. The V and J genes are TRBV28 and TRBJ1-2, with 8 bases lining up with TRBD1. CDR1 is MDHEN and CDR2 is SYDVKM in the germline V gene. V lost 1 base to trimming and J lost 6 bases; unmatched junction nucleotides: 4. The CDR3 consists of 14 residues. The CDR3 bases are TGTGCCAGCAGTTTATTTGGACAGGGACATGGCTACACCTTC. This translates into CASSLFGQGHGYTF.

Concerning this clonotype: A much larger clone is a single base away; this may be a read error. The chain couples TRBV9 to TRBJ2-5, with TRBD2 matching 8 bases. Germline CDR1 reads SGDLS; CDR2 reads YYNGEE. CDR3 length equals 15 residues. Trimming cost V 0 bases and J 2 bases; bases outside gene matches: 3. Here the CDR3 reads CASSVGAGVQETQYF. The DNA for the CDR3 is TGTGCCAGCAGCGTAGGAGCGGGAGTGCAAGAGACCCAGTACTTC.

This clonotype was observed at least ten times. The gene calls are TRBV11-1 and TRBJ1-1; D is ambiguous. Trimming took off 5 bases at V and 1 base at J, with 5 bases between the two ends. The CDR3 sequence is 12 residues long. Looked up from germline, CDR1 is SGHAT and CDR2 is FQDESV (reference sequence). The CDR3 loop is CASSMGNTEAFF. In nucleotides, the CDR3 is TGTGCCAGCAGCATGGGGAACACTGAAGCTTTCTTT.

The J gene is TRBJ1-5, the V gene TRBV27; D not resolved. Germline loops: CDR1 MNHEY, CDR2 SMNVEV (reference sequence). This CDR3 spans 14 amino acids. The V gene lost 3 bases and the J gene lost 3 bases, with 9 bases spanning the gap. The CDR3 here is CASSFGQTNQPQHF. The CDR3 coding sequence is TGTGCCAGCAGTTTCGGCCAGACCAATCAGCCCCAGCATTTT.